These T cell receptor beta chains were read from a single sample in a study of T cell clones after liver transplantation. TCRdb's copy holds only in-frame clones and misses some; the assay was immunoSEQ multiplex PCR. Among roughly 56,000 clones listed, approximately 71% were seen once. Sequenced here: CD4+ T cells from blood, sampled around 52 months after liver transplant. The receptors come from a human patient who received a liver transplant. Certain T cells may be donor cells from the graft. The conserved cysteine and the conserved F or W are not part of the CDR3 here. Rows may omit the clone size; those that give it use once, few, many or a size class.

TRBJ1-2 | TRBV6-1 | . | ASSDPGTGGYGYT
TRBJ2-5 | TRBV6-1 | . | ASSALETQY
TRBJ1-5 | TRBV6-5 | . | ASSYRAQSNQPQH
TRBJ2-1 | TRBV7-7 | once | ASSLDGSSYNEQF
TRBJ1-3 | TRBV28 | once | ASSLYGPSSGNTIY
TRBJ1-2 | TRBV7-2 | . | ASSSGSFYGYT
TRBJ2-3 | TRBV5-1 | . | ASSLVTETVDTQY
TRBJ1-3 | TRBV28 | . | ASSPQRNTIY
TRBJ2-1 | TRBV7-2 | . | ASSLAPGNEQF
TRBJ2-2 | TRBV4-2 | few | ASSQDLGSTGRFTGELF
TRBJ2-1 | TRBV14 | . | ASSHRKPGQVNYKF
TRBJ2-1 | TRBV7-9 | few | ASRRPAGGPHEQF
TRBJ1-6 | TRBV2 | . | ASSEGTHNSPLH
TRBJ1-2 | TRBV27 | . | ASSLSGQGNGYT
TRBJ2-3 | TRBV7-9 | . | ASSFYHLTDTQY
TRBJ1-1 | TRBV7-3 | few | ASSRQQKTEAF
TRBJ1-3 | TRBV5-6 | . | ASSSGANTIY
TRBJ1-2 | TRBV7-9 | once | ASSPEWIDYGYT
TRBJ2-7 | TRBV28 | . | ATKSGGPYEQY
TRBJ1-5 | TRBV28 | . | ASSLGQSNQPQH
TRBJ2-1 | TRBV5-6 | . | ASSFIGGGEFYNEQF
TRBJ1-5 | TRBV4-1 | . | ASSQQVSAIHQPQH
TRBJ2-7 | TRBV15 | . | ATSRDRHEQY
TRBJ2-3 | TRBV5-2 | once | ASSFRIFTDTQY
TRBJ2-7 | TRBV6-1 | . | ASSEARGLEQY
TRBJ2-2 | TRBV4-1 | once | ASSQRGSTGTGGAGELF
TRBJ2-1 | TRBV10-3 | . | AISESALMQGDNEQF
TRBJ1-2 | TRBV2 | . | ASRDDRAGRGYT
TRBJ2-3 | TRBV9 | . | ASSVGADTQY
TRBJ2-1 | TRBV4-1 | . | ASSQIGRRTYNEQF
TRBJ1-2 | TRBV5-6 | few | ASSPDGYYGYT
TRBJ1-1 | TRBV6-1 | . | ASSVDRSTEAF
TRBJ2-7 | TRBV14 | . | ASSQDPARALAYEQY